This is a list of T cell receptor beta chains from one sample in a study of cytomegalovirus exposure and HLA in healthy donors. The data were produced by immunoSEQ multiplex PCR, yet TCRdb's version contains in-frame clones alone and is incomplete. The clone table shows 70,000 or so clones, with the ten largest holding 0.83%. Sequenced sample: PBMCs. These receptors were collected from a boy between 10 and 17 years old in good health and CMV-seronegative. Each CDR3 is given with its conserved first and last residue. The order of the fields is J gene, D gene, V gene, CDR3 DNA, CDR3 protein. A D gene is named only where the DNA matches it firmly.

TRBJ1-1,TRBD1,TRBV27,TGTGCCAGCAGCCGTATCACCGGGACAGGGGGCTCCCGCTCGAACACTGAAGCTTTCTTT,CASSRITGTGGSRSNTEAFF
TRBJ1-1,TRBD1,TRBV19,TGTGCCAGTAGTCCCGGGACAGATAGTGACACTGAAGCTTTCTTT,CASSPGTDSDTEAFF
TRBJ2-2,-,TRBV30,TGTGCCTGGAGTGGTAAAGGGACACTGAACACCGGGGAGCTGTTTTTT,CAWSGKGTLNTGELFF
TRBJ2-5,TRBD1,TRBV5-1,TGCGCCAGCAGCTTGTCTCCAGGGGGTGAGACCCAGTACTTC,CASSLSPGGETQYF
TRBJ2-4,-,TRBV2,TGTGCCAGCAGTGATCCCCGGACTCTTGCTAAAAACATTCAGTACTTC,CASSDPRTLAKNIQYF
TRBJ2-3,TRBD2,TRBV7-6,TGTGCCAGCAGCATACAGGGGACTAGCGGGGGTGGAAGGTTGGATACGCAGTATTTT,CASSIQGTSGGGRLDTQYF
TRBJ2-1,-,TRBV5-4,TGTGCCAGCAGCTTAGGAGGGGGCGGCTCCTACAATGAGCAGTTCTTC,CASSLGGGGSYNEQFF
TRBJ2-3,-,TRBV19,TGTGCCAGTAGTAGGGCTCCCACAGATACGCAGTATTTT,CASSRAPTDTQYF
TRBJ1-1,TRBD1,TRBV18,TGTGCCAGCTCCAACAGGGGGGAGAACACTGAAGCTTTCTTT,CASSNRGENTEAFF
TRBJ2-6,-,TRBV13,TGTGCCAGCAGCCTGAAACGAAGGAGCTCTGGGGCCAACGTCCTGACTTTC,CASSLKRRSSGANVLTF
TRBJ2-7,TRBD1,TRBV18,TGTGCCAGCTCATCGGGACAGGCACCCGAGCAGTACTTC,CASSSGQAPEQYF
TRBJ2-1,TRBD1,TRBV4-3,TGCGCCAGCAGCCAAGATACTCGAGGGGGCCATGAGCAGTTCTTC,CASSQDTRGGHEQFF
TRBJ1-2,-,TRBV15,TGTGCCACCAGCAGAGATAGGGGTGGGTATGGCTACACCTTC,CATSRDRGGYGYTF
TRBJ2-4,TRBD2,TRBV5-1,TGCGCCAGCAGCCTTACTAGCGGGAGGGCGGACATTCAGTACTTC,CASSLTSGRADIQYF
TRBJ1-1,TRBD1,TRBV19,TGTGCCAGTACTACGGGACAGTTGAACACTGAAGCTTTCTTT,CASTTGQLNTEAFF
TRBJ2-7,TRBD2,TRBV30,TGTGCCTGGAGTGTACTGGCGGGGGTTTCTATCTACGAGCAGTACTTC,CAWSVLAGVSIYEQYF
TRBJ2-1,-,TRBV6-4,TGTGCCAGCAGTGACGGGGCAGGGGCCTACAATGAGCAGTTCTTC,CASSDGAGAYNEQFF
TRBJ2-7,-,TRBV7-6,TGTGCCAGCAGCTTAGGCGGAGGGCCCGAGCAGTACTTC,CASSLGGGPEQYF
TRBJ2-3,TRBD2,TRBV18,TGTGCCAGCTCACCGCGCCCGGGGGGAGGCCCTAGCACAGATACGCAGTATTTT,CASSPRPGGGPSTDTQYF
TRBJ2-3,-,TRBV7-2,TGTGCCAGCAGCCCCGCGGATACGCAGTATTTT,CASSPADTQYF
TRBJ2-3,-,TRBV21-1,TGTGCCAGCAGCAAAGCGGGGGCTGGAGATACGCAGTATTTT,CASSKAGAGDTQYF
TRBJ1-1,-,TRBV6-6,TGTGCCAGCAGCGAAGGAGGGGACACTGAAGCTTTCTTT,CASSEGGDTEAFF
TRBJ1-2,-,TRBV15,TGTGCCACCTCCCACGGCTATGGCTACACCTTC,CATSHGYGYTF
TRBJ2-7,TRBD2,TRBV7-9,TGTGCCAGCAGCTTGGGACTAGCAGACGAGCAGTACTTC,CASSLGLADEQYF
TRBJ2-5,-,TRBV6-6,TGTGCCAGCAGTCGCGCCGAGACCCAGTACTTC,CASSRAETQYF
TRBJ2-7,TRBD1,TRBV7-2,TGTGCCAGCAGCGACACCCGACCCGGGACAGGGTATACCTACGAGCAGTACTTC,CASSDTRPGTGYTYEQYF
TRBJ2-1,-,TRBV7-6,TGTGCCAGCAGCTTAGATGCGACTAGCTCCTACAATGAGCAGTTCTTC,CASSLDATSSYNEQFF
TRBJ2-1,-,TRBV11-2,TGTGCCAGCAGCCTAACGTGGGCAGGGATAAATGAGCAGTTCTTC,CASSLTWAGINEQFF